The entry that follows covers one TCR beta chain sequence. The CDR3 contains 15 residues. CDR1 and CDR2 (germline): SGHTA, FQGNSA. V gave up 4 bases and J gave up 7 bases; unmatched junction bases: 11. The sample is drawn from a study of blood T cell repertoires in COVID-19. Study-level information: Samples came from the United States, Italy and Spain, spanning acute and convalescent COVID-19. From T cells, B-cell-depleted T cells, or PBMCs came the material, which was cDNA or gDNA.

Methods used by the authors: Estimation of nucleated cell counts was performed using reference gene primer amplification. Generated by immunoSEQ multiplex PCR, the TCRdb table keeps only in-frame clones and is missing some. V, J and clone size reflect that table, while D and trimming were determined from the DNA. The sample holds some 130,000 clones; more than 60% are singletons and the top ten take 1.5% to 2%. J is TRBJ2-5 and V is TRBV7-2; 8 nucleotides line up with TRBD2. This receptor was obtained from a woman between 65 and 79 years old with acute or convalescent COVID-19. Material for sequencing was peripheral blood. CDR3 DNA: TGTGCCAGCAGCTCCGGGGGGGCATATTCGGGGACCCAGTACTTC. Translation: CASSSGGAYSGTQYF.